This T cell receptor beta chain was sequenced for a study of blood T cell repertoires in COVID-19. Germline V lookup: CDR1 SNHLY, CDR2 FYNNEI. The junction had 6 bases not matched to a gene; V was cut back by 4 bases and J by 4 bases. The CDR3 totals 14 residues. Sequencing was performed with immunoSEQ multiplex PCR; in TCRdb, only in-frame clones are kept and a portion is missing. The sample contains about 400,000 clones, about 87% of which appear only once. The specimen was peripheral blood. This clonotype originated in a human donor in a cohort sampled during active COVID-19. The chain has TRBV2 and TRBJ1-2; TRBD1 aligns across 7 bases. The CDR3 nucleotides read TGTGCCAGCAGTGGGCAGGGGGTAGGCTATGGCTACACCTTC. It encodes CASSGQGVGYGYTF. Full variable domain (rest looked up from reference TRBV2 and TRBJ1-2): EPEVTQTPSHQVTQMGQEVILRCVPISNHLYFYWYRQILGQKVEFLVSFYNNEISEKSEIFDDQFSVERPDGSNFTLKIRSTKLEDSAMYFCASSGQGVGYGYTFGSGTRLTVV.